This T cell receptor beta chain is from a study of post-analysis software for immune sequencing data. Notes on the study in general: Controls showed lower frequencies than patients for a few TRBV segments, and TRBV5-6, TRBV5-1 and TRBV20-1 were among these.

This clonotype occurred once. As yet, its antigen is unknown. CDR3 length equals 12 residues. Germline V gene lookup returns CDR1 SEHNR and CDR2 FQNEAQ (reference sequence). V gave up 8 bases and J gave up 8 bases; unmatched junction bases: 8. Carried by the TCR beta cDNA libraries were unique molecular identifiers. TCRdb passed the PCR reads through MiXCR, listing each CDR3 protein once. This sample carries about 820,000 distinct CDR3 sequences, about 50% of them seen once, and the ten largest clones take 4% to 5.5%. The receptor's source is a girl between 10 and 17 years old with multiple sclerosis. The chain couples TRBV7-9 to TRBJ1-1; 7 bases fit TRBD1. What was sequenced was blood. CDR3 in amino acids: CASGLDREEAFF. For the CDR3, the DNA is TGTGCCAGCGGCCTCGACAGGGAAGAAGCTTTCTTT.